One and the same sample provided the 21 T cell receptor beta chains below, sequenced in a study of control samples from healthy donors and cancer patients. Profiled with immunoSEQ multiplex PCR; TCRdb holds only in-frame clones, not every one. The table lists 25,000 to 30,000 clones, roughly 89% of them singletons, with 1.5% to 2% in the top ten. Sequenced sample: PBMCs. Receptors were obtained from a woman aged 40 to 55 with lung cancer.

The chain joins TRBV5-4 to TRBJ1-2, with D hard to call. CDR1 is SGHNT and CDR2 is YYREEE in the germline V gene (reference sequence). The CDR3 extends over 13 amino acids. V lost 0 bases and J 4 bases, leaving 7 bases between the germline ends. CDR3 amino acids: CASSLDRVYGYTF. In DNA form, the CDR3 reads TGTGCCAGCAGCTTGGATAGGGTCTATGGCTACACCTTC.

The V and J genes are TRBV6-5 and TRBJ1-1; TRBD1 is a possible D gene (5 bases). From germline, CDR1 is MNHEY and CDR2 SVGAGI. The ends were cut back, 6 bases at V and 5 bases at J, with 13 bases in the middle. CDR3 length equals 13 residues. The CDR3 loop is CASSDSYETEAFF. Here the CDR3 DNA reads TGTGCCAGCAGCGACAGTTATGAGACTGAAGCTTTCTTT.

This chain links TRBV7-3 with TRBJ2-5; D gene unclear. The V and J ends lost 5 bases and 4 bases respectively, with 11 bases between them. CDR1 SGHTA and CDR2 FQGTGA come from the germline V gene. The CDR3 sequence is 13 residues long. This chain's CDR3 is CASSQSSVETQYF. The DNA for the CDR3 is TGTGCCAGCAGCCAAAGCTCCGTAGAGACCCAGTACTTC.

The rearrangement links TRBV6-2 or TRBV6-3 to TRBJ1-1; D remains unclear. Between the trimmed V and J ends, which lost 0 bases and 4 bases, there was a span of 6 bases. This CDR3 is built from 13 residues. The germline gives CDR1 MNHEY, CDR2 SVGEGT. For the CDR3, the DNA is TGTGCCAGCAGTTACTCGCTCGTCACTGAAGCTTTCTTT. Translation: CASSYSLVTEAFF.

The chain recombines TRBV7-2 with TRBJ1-3; possibly TRBD1 for D (5 bases). V was cut by 1 base and J by 3 bases, with 13 bases left in between. This CDR3 region has 16 residues. The V gene's germline CDR1 is SGHTA and CDR2 FQGNSA. The CDR3 spells CASSLGDPGSGNTIYF. CDR3 coding DNA: TGTGCCAGCAGCTTAGGAGATCCAGGGAGTGGAAACACCATATATTTT. The full variable domain, rest sourced from reference TRBV7-2 and TRBJ1-3, is GAGVSQSPSNKVTEKGKDVELRCDPISGHTALYWYRQSLGQGLEFLIYFQGNSAPDKSGLPSDRFSAERTGGSVSTLTIQRTQQEDSAVYLCASSLGDPGSGNTIYFGEGSWLTVV.

V usage is TRBV5-1 and J usage is TRBJ1-4, with 8 bases fitting TRBD1. V shed 4 bases and J 3 bases; nucleotides not matched to a gene: 5. The germline CDR1 and CDR2 sequences are SGHRS and YFSETQ. The CDR3 runs to 15 residues. The CDR3 coding sequence is TGCGCCAGCAGCGTATTGGGACAGGCTAATGAAAAACTGTTTTTT. As protein: CASSVLGQANEKLFF. The complete variable domain, with remaining parts taken from reference TRBV5-1 and TRBJ1-4, reads KAGVTQTPRYLIKTRGQQVTLSCSPISGHRSVSWYQQTPGQGLQFLFEYFSETQRNKGNFPGRFSGRQFSNSRSEMNVSTLELGDSALYLCASSVLGQANEKLFFGSGTQLSVL.

Here the CDR3 DNA reads TGTGCCAGCAGCTATCAGCGGACGGGGGGCTACACCTTC. Translation gives CASSYQRTGGYTF. The V call is TRBV9, the J call TRBJ1-2; D not certain. V was pared by 4 bases and J by 8 bases, with 15 bases between. The CDR3 loop spans 13 amino acids. Germline V lookup: CDR1 SGDLS, CDR2 YYNGEE.

V usage is TRBV27 and J usage is TRBJ2-7; D not certain. The CDR3 runs to 14 residues. Germline V gene sequence: CDR1 MNHEY, CDR2 SMNVEV (reference sequence). The V and J ends lost 4 bases and 3 bases respectively, with 13 bases between them. CDR3 loop: CASSSGDSIYEQYF. In DNA, the CDR3 is TGTGCCAGCAGTTCGGGCGATAGCATCTACGAGCAGTACTTC.

V is TRBV28 and J is TRBJ2-1; D remains ambiguous. Trimming took off 6 bases at V and 2 bases at J, with 11 bases between the two ends. This CDR3 comprises 14 residues. Germline CDR1 and CDR2: MDHEN and SYDVKM. The CDR3 bases are TGTGCCAGCAGGATGGACGAAACCTACAATGAGCAGTTCTTC. Amino acid sequence: CASRMDETYNEQFF.

This clone was recorded only once. This chain joins TRBV27 and TRBJ2-1; D is perhaps TRBD1 or TRBD2 (6 bases each). V lost 4 bases, J lost 3 bases, and 13 bases lay in between. Germline V gene data show CDR1 as MNHEY and CDR2 as SMNVEV (reference sequence). The CDR3 is made up of 15 amino acids. The CDR3 protein is CASSSLGGGYNEQFF. CDR3 nucleotide sequence: TGTGCCAGCAGTTCCTTGGGGGGCGGCTACAATGAGCAGTTCTTC.

As regards this clone: The sample contains more than one DNA sequence encoding this CDR3. This CDR3 reads CASSQRWDQPQHF. The DNA of the CDR3 is TGCGCCAGCAGCCAACGATGGGACCAGCCCCAGCATTTT. This chain joins TRBV4-3 and TRBJ1-5, with D maybe TRBD1 (5 bases). The CDR3 sequence is 13 residues long. The V and J ends lost 2 bases and 7 bases respectively, with 9 bases between them. Germline V gives CDR1 LGHNA, CDR2 YSLEER.

This sequence joins TRBV5-3 and TRBJ2-7; D could derive from TRBD1 or TRBD2 (5 bases each). TRBV5-3 is an ORF, with its function uncertain. The CDR3 is 16 residues long. With 0 bases removed from V and 0 bases from J, the gap between germline ends came to 13 bases. CDR3 bases: TGTGCCAGAAGCTTGGTTAACCGGGACGTCTCCTACGAGCAGTACTTC. This sequence encodes CARSLVNRDVSYEQYF.

The rearrangement joins TRBV2 to TRBJ2-1, with 7 bases identical to TRBD1. The J segment lost 0 bases and the V segment lost 4 bases, leaving 6 bases of the junction unmatched. The CDR3 contains 16 residues. The V gene's germline CDR1 is SNHLY and CDR2 FYNNEI. The CDR3 region is CASSVPGQSSYNEQFF. CDR3 coding DNA: TGTGCCAGCAGTGTCCCGGGACAGAGCTCCTACAATGAGCAGTTCTTC.

The V gene is TRBV28, the J gene TRBJ1-1, with D possibly being TRBD1 (5 bases). Germline CDR1 reads MDHEN; CDR2 reads SYDVKM. V was clipped by 8 bases and J by 1 base, with 11 bases between them. This CDR3 has 13 residues. The CDR3 loop is CASGGTRNTEAFF. The CDR3 bases are TGTGCCAGCGGGGGGACTCGGAACACTGAAGCTTTCTTT. The whole variable domain, remainder taken from reference TRBV28 and TRBJ1-1, is DVKVTQSSRYLVKRTGEKVFLECVQDMDHENMFWYRQDPGLGLRLIYFSYDVKMKEKGDIPEGYSVSREKKERFSLILESASTNQTSMYLCASGGTRNTEAFFGQGTRLTVV.

The CDR3 DNA follows: TGTGCCTGGAGTGTATCCAGCCCTGGGGAGCAGTACTTC. Protein: CAWSVSSPGEQYF. This chain joins TRBV30 and TRBJ2-7; D not certain. CDR1 is GTSNPN and CDR2 is SVGIG in the germline V gene (reference sequence). V lost 0 bases, J lost 7 bases, and 13 bases lay in between. This CDR3 has 13 amino acids. Supplemented by reference TRBV30 and TRBJ2-7, the full variable domain reads SQTIHQWPATLVQPVGSPLSLECTVEGTSNPNLYWYRQAAGRGLQLLFYSVGIGQISSEVPQNLSASRPQDRQFILSSKKLLLSDSGFYLCAWSVSSPGEQYFGPGTRLTVT.

The chain has TRBV12-3 or TRBV12-4 and TRBJ2-7, with a tentative D call TRBD1 (5 bases). The V end was cut by 6 bases, the J end by 5 bases, with 11 bases between. CDR3 size: 12 residues. CDR3 residues: CASRRTSNEQYF. The CDR3 DNA sequence: TGTGCCAGCAGGAGGACAAGCAACGAGCAGTACTTC.

V gene TRBV11-3 combines with J gene TRBJ2-3; D uncertain. Per germline, CDR1 SGHNT and CDR2 YENEEA. The V end lost 1 base, the J end lost 0 bases, and 5 bases lay between the germline ends. The CDR3 totals 14 residues. In nucleotides, the CDR3 is TGTGCCAGCAGCTTAGGTCCTAGCACAGATACGCAGTATTTT. Amino acids: CASSLGPSTDTQYF.

CDR3 DNA sequence: TGTGCCAGCAGCGAGTGGGGGGTAGGTGGCAATGAGCAGTTCTTC. This gives the protein CASSEWGVGGNEQFF. V usage is TRBV9 and J usage is TRBJ2-1; maybe TRBD2 (6 bases). The CDR3 is 15 residues long. V gave up 3 bases and J gave up 6 bases, with 16 bases separating them. Germline loops: CDR1 SGDLS, CDR2 YYNGEE. The complete variable domain, with remaining parts taken from reference TRBV9 and TRBJ2-1, reads DSGVTQTPKHLITATGQRVTLRCSPRSGDLSVYWYQQSLDQGLQFLIQYYNGEERAKGNILERFSAQQFPDLHSELNLSSLELGDSALYFCASSEWGVGGNEQFFGPGTRLTVL.

The gene calls are TRBV29-1 and TRBJ2-5; TRBD2 aligns across 12 bases. The CDR3 covers 13 residues. Germline lookup yields CDR1 SQVTM and CDR2 ANQGSEA. The ends lost 7 bases at V and 4 bases at J; junction bases unmatched: 4. The CDR3: CSGLAGGRETQYF. The CDR3 DNA is TGCAGCGGTCTAGCGGGGGGGAGAGAGACCCAGTACTTC.

V is TRBV27 and J is TRBJ1-1; unclear D gene. The germline V gene encodes CDR1 MNHEY and CDR2 SMNVEV (reference sequence). V lost 6 bases to trimming and J lost 3 bases, with 14 bases between them. This CDR3 spans 14 amino acids. CDR3 sequence: CASSLIPGDTEAFF. In DNA form, the CDR3 reads TGTGCCAGCAGCCTGATCCCCGGGGACACTGAAGCTTTCTTT.

This clone was observed once. The chain joins TRBV24-1 to TRBJ2-6; weak D call: TRBD1 (5 bases). The CDR3 is 15 amino acids. Germline loops: CDR1 KGHDR, CDR2 SFDVKD. Trimming took 4 bases from V and 2 from J, leaving 8 bases between them. CDR3 bases: TGTGCCACCAGTGACCCCAGGGCTGGGGCCAACGTCCTGACTTTC. Translation gives CATSDPRAGANVLTF.